This T cell receptor (beta chain) was captured in a study of shared clonotypes between healthy human individuals. Background on the study: The plates for each donor numbered three CD4 naive, three CD4 memory, two CD8 naive and one CD8 memory. Findings and limits, study-wide: Among non-shared clonotypes, generation probabilities were lower than among those shared by all four donors. Sorted-subset samples were not fully sequenced, rarefaction indicated.

Assay: immunoSEQ multiplex PCR; the TCRdb copy retains only in-frame clones and omits some. Of fewer than 2.5 million clones in the sample, roughly 93% are singletons; the top ten hold 0.36%. Germline CDR1 reads SGHNT; CDR2 reads YYREEE (reference sequence). V shed 3 bases and J shed 1 base, with 7 bases lying between them. CDR3 length equals 13 residues. This clone was counted only a few times. Its antigen is not identified. The chain combines TRBV5-4 with TRBJ1-1; no reliable D call. This receptor was obtained from a man younger than 35 in good health. Some clones in this sample may be carry-over from other donors' samples. The source material was naive CD4+ T cells from PBMCs. Subset described: CD45RA+ positively selected. The CDR3 nucleotides read TGTGCCAGCAGCTCAAAGCAGAACACTGAAGCTTTCTTT. It translates to CASSSKQNTEAFF.